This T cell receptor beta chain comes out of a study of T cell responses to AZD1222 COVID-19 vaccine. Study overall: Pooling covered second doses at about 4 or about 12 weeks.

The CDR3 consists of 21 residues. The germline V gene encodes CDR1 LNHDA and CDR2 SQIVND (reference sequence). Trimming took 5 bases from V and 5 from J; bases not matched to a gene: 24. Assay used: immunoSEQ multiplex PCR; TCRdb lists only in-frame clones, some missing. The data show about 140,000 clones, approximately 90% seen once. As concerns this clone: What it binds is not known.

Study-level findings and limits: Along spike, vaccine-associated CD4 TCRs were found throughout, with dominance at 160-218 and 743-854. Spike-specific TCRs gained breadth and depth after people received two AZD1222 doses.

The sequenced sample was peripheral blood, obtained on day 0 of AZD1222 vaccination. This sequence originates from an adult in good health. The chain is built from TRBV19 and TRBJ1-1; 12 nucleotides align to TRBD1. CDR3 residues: CASSFSRDRGRVIVRWTEAFF. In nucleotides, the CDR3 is TGTGCCAGTAGTTTTAGTCGGGACAGGGGGCGCGTAATCGTGAGGTGGACTGAAGCTTTCTTT.